This T cell receptor beta chain was identified in a study of blood T cell repertoires in COVID-19. Study-wide context: The United States, Italy and Spain were the sources of the acute and convalescent COVID-19 samples.

Methods used by the authors: By means of reference gene primer amplification, nucleated cell counts were estimated. Data came from immunoSEQ multiplex PCR; TCRdb stores just in-frame clones and leaves some out. That table gives V, J and clone size, and the DNA gave D and trimming. The top ten clones hold around 1.8% of a sample with 350,000 to 550,000 clones, roughly 85% of them seen once. Recruitment covered about 25 US areas and drew participants whose ages spanned roughly 18 to 100 years. In assigning cohorts, the study relied on participant-reported clinical history. This TCR was recovered from a young woman with acute COVID-19. Sequencing was done on a sample of PBMCs or T cells enriched from blood (not recorded which).

This CDR3 reads CATSDSGGNQPQHF. The CDR3 DNA sequence: TGTGCCACCAGTGATTCAGGGGGCAATCAGCCCCAGCATTTT. The chain joins TRBV24-1 to TRBJ1-5, with D maybe TRBD1 (6 bases). This CDR3 comprises 14 residues. Germline lookup yields CDR1 KGHDR and CDR2 SFDVKD. The V end lost 2 bases, the J end lost 2 bases, and 6 bases lay between the germline ends.